This T cell receptor (beta chain) is drawn from a study of response to subunit inactivated influenza vaccine. Study-wide results and caveats: Authors suggested each seasonal influenza vaccination recruits few new T cells.

Trimming stripped 1 base from V and 5 bases from J, with 11 bases between. This CDR3 contains 15 residues. Germline loops: CDR1 LGHNA, CDR2 YSLEER. Remarks on this clonotype: Its antigen is unknown.

Using its own MiXCR run on the RT-PCR reads, TCRdb lists one record per CDR3 protein. The table has some 640,000 distinct CDR3 sequences, about 15% seen once; the top ten hold less than 7%. The sequence came from a man aged 45-65 years who received an inactivated influenza vaccine. This sequence joins TRBV4-3 and TRBJ1-4; unclear D gene. The material was PBMCs from blood, obtained less than 15 days before vaccination. This CDR3 is CASSQVKEPNEKLFF. The DNA of the CDR3 is TGCGCCAGCAGCCAAGTCAAGGAGCCCAATGAAAAACTGTTTTTT.